This TCR beta chain was found in a study of control samples from healthy donors and cancer patients. The CDR3 sequence is 15 residues long. V lost 5 bases to trimming and J lost 8 bases; unmatched junction nucleotides: 6. Per germline, CDR1 SGHTA and CDR2 FQGNSA. Sequenced by immunoSEQ multiplex PCR; TCRdb stores in-frame clones only, minus some. The table shows about 51,000 clones, with under 90% occurring only once. Material: blood. This rearrangement joins TRBV7-2 to TRBJ2-1; 13 bases match TRBD2. This TCR derives from a man between 65 and 85 years old in good health. The CDR3 DNA follows: TGTGCCAGCAGCGTGACTAGCGGGGGGTTTGATGAGCAGTTCTTC. It codes for CASSVTSGGFDEQFF. The complete variable domain, with remaining parts taken from reference TRBV7-2 and TRBJ2-1, reads GAGVSQSPSNKVTEKGKDVELRCDPISGHTALYWYRQSLGQGLEFLIYFQGNSAPDKSGLPSDRFSAERTGGSVSTLTIQRTQQEDSAVYLCASSVTSGGFDEQFFGPGTRLTVL.